This T cell receptor beta chain was found in a study of T cells after yellow fever vaccination. V was trimmed by 0 bases and J by 4 bases, leaving 9 bases between them. This CDR3 is built from 13 residues. Germline CDR1 DFQATT, CDR2 SNEGSKA (reference sequence). This clonotype occurred many times. The study, taken as a whole, reports: Most clones from primary vaccination resurfaced after the booster (96% CD4, more than 75% CD8).

A single record per CDR3 protein comes from TCRdb applying MiXCR to the 5' RACE reads. The profile shows about 5,800 distinct CDR3 sequences, under 8.5% of them singletons. The input for sequencing was PBMCs, either bulk or a sorted T-cell subset (CD4+, CD8+, memory, or dextramer-sorted; not recorded which), taken less than 16 days after the first yellow fever vaccination. The V gene is TRBV20-1, the J gene TRBJ1-2, with D uncertain. This clonotype was sampled from a young man who received the YFV17D yellow fever vaccine. The CDR3 spells CSARDRYSYGYTF. CDR3 coding DNA: TGCAGTGCTAGAGATCGTTATTCCTATGGCTACACCTTC.